The 8 T cell receptor beta chains below come from one sample, sequenced in a study of blood T cell repertoires in COVID-19. Only in-frame clones appear in the TCRdb table, and some are missing; sequencing was by immunoSEQ multiplex PCR. Here the sample spans some 98,000 clones, 80% being singletons. The sequencing input was peripheral blood. All receptors come from a human donor in a cohort sampled during active COVID-19.

J is TRBJ1-1 and V is TRBV10-2; tentatively, D is TRBD1 (6 bases). Trimming removed 6 bases from V and 1 base from J, with 9 bases in between. This CDR3 spans 13 amino acids. Germline lookup yields CDR1 WSHSY and CDR2 SAAADI. CDR3 loop: CASRMDRNTEAFF. The CDR3 DNA sequence: TGCGCCAGCAGGATGGACAGGAACACTGAAGCTTTCTTT.

The J gene is TRBJ1-5, the V gene TRBV3-1 (or the pseudogene TRBV3-2), with 8 bases fitting TRBD1. This CDR3 is built from 14 residues. Germline V gives CDR1 LGHDT, CDR2 YNNKEL (reference sequence). The V segment lost 6 bases and the J segment 4 bases; nucleotides outside the gene matches: 5. The CDR3 spells CASSYGTGNQPQHF. CDR3 bases: TGTGCCAGCAGTTACGGGACAGGAAATCAGCCCCAGCATTTT.

This clone was seen more than once but under ten times. The chain carries TRBV12-3 or TRBV12-4 and TRBJ2-7, with TRBD1 identical over 12 bases. The CDR3 is made up of 13 amino acids. V was pared by 6 bases and J by 9 bases, with 6 bases of the junction left unmatched. CDR3 DNA: TGTGCCAGCAGACAGGGGACAGGGGGCGTGCAGTACTTC. Protein: CASRQGTGGVQYF.

This clone is a singleton in its sample. CDR3 nucleotide sequence: TGCGCCAGCAGCTTGACGTCCGGGACAGGGGAAACTAGCGGGAGGTTTACAGATACGCAGTATTTT. Its translation is CASSLTSGTGETSGRFTDTQYF. V is TRBV5-1 and J is TRBJ2-3; the match to TRBD2 covers 12 bases. Germline lookup yields CDR1 SGHRS and CDR2 YFSETQ. The CDR3 totals 22 residues. With 1 base clipped from V and 3 bases from J, the junction kept 21 bases outside the gene matches.

This rearrangement joins TRBV6-6 to TRBJ1-3, with a tentative D call TRBD1 (5 bases). The CDR3 loop spans 15 amino acids. Deletions cut 2 bases from V and 2 bases from J, with 10 bases between. Germline CDR1 and CDR2: MNHNY and SVGAGI (reference sequence). The CDR3 DNA reads TGTGCCAGCAGTTACCTGCGGGGGGCTGGAAACACCATATATTTT. It encodes CASSYLRGAGNTIYF.

The V call is TRBV30, the J call TRBJ2-7; TRBD1 matches at 9 bases. Trimming took 0 bases from V and 4 from J; bases not matched to a gene: 1. The CDR3 consists of 13 residues. CDR1 GTSNPN and CDR2 SVGIG come from the germline V gene (reference sequence). The CDR3 loop reads CAWSVQGAYEQYF. The CDR3 bases are TGTGCCTGGAGTGTACAGGGGGCATACGAGCAGTACTTC.

The V gene is TRBV3-1 (or the pseudogene TRBV3-2), the J gene TRBJ1-2; D is undetermined. V lost 3 bases and J lost 5, with 13 bases in between. Germline V gene sequence: CDR1 LGHDT, CDR2 YNNKEL (reference sequence). This CDR3 is 14 amino acids long. For the CDR3, the DNA is TGTGCCAGCAGCCAGAACAGAAACCCTTATGGCTACACCTTC. It codes for CASSQNRNPYGYTF.

This clone was picked up a small number of times. A junction boundary mismatches the germline segment, possibly from a read error. This sequence joins TRBV28 and TRBJ1-1; the match to TRBD1 covers 7 bases. Germline CDR1 MDHEN, CDR2 SYDVKM. The CDR3 length is 14 residues. The chain's CDR3 is CASSRGTVKTEAFF. CDR3 sequence (DNA): TGTGCCAGCAGCCGTGGGACAGTGAAGACTGAAGCTTTCTTT.